This passage covers 10 T cell receptor beta chains from one sample sequenced in a study of CD4+ T cells in melanoma. Method: immunoSEQ multiplex PCR; TCRdb's copy keeps in-frame clones and lacks some. The data contain more than 110,000 clones, around nine tenths of them seen just once; the ten biggest clones take up less than 2%. The receptors originated from a human donor with melanoma.

The rearrangement links TRBV28 to TRBJ1-6; a possible D gene is TRBD1 (6 bases). Germline lookup yields CDR1 MDHEN and CDR2 SYDVKM. Trimming pared 6 bases from V and 7 bases from J, leaving 22 bases between. This CDR3 contains 17 residues. CDR3 sequence: CASSSLGQTQMNSPLHF. CDR3 coding DNA: TGTGCCAGCAGCTCCCTTGGACAGACACAAATGAATTCACCCCTCCACTTT. Filled out from reference TRBV28 and TRBJ1-6, the complete variable domain reads DVKVTQSSRYLVKRTGEKVFLECVQDMDHENMFWYRQDPGLGLRLIYFSYDVKMKEKGDIPEGYSVSREKKERFSLILESASTNQTSMYLCASSSLGQTQMNSPLHFGNGTRLTVT.

This clone was seen only once. The chain recombines TRBV4-1 with TRBJ2-1; D remains unclear. Trimming took 4 bases from V and 6 from J, leaving 7 bases between them. The CDR3 contains 12 residues. Germline V gene sequence: CDR1 MGHRA, CDR2 YSYEKL. CDR3 loop: CASSRNLNEQFF. The DNA for the CDR3 is TGCGCCAGCAGCCGGAACCTCAATGAGCAGTTCTTC.

This chain uses TRBV6-6 with TRBJ2-3; D is perhaps TRBD1 or TRBD2 (5 bases each). V shed 8 bases and J shed 3 bases, with 15 bases lying between them. This CDR3 spans 14 amino acids. CDR1 is MNHNY, CDR2 SVGAGI, per germline (reference sequence). CDR3 DNA sequence: TGTGCCAGCCTTGGGACGAGAGGGACAGATACGCAGTATTTT. Translating gives CASLGTRGTDTQYF.

The CDR3 here is CASSTLASYNEQFF. The CDR3 DNA is TGTGCCAGCAGCACACTAGCATCCTACAATGAGCAGTTCTTC. The rearrangement uses TRBV6-5 and TRBJ2-1; possible D gene TRBD2, 6 bases. V lost 6 bases and J lost 1, with 10 bases in between. Germline lookup yields CDR1 MNHEY and CDR2 SVGAGI. The CDR3 totals 14 residues.

V and J are TRBV27 and TRBJ1-1; D is unresolved. The CDR3 contains 11 residues. From germline, CDR1 is MNHEY and CDR2 SMNVEV (reference sequence). Trimming stripped 9 bases from V and 1 base from J, with 6 bases between. The CDR3 sequence: CARVRNTEAFF. The CDR3 bases are TGTGCCAGGGTGAGGAACACTGAAGCTTTCTTT.

J is TRBJ1-1 and V is TRBV27, with unresolved D. There are 15 residues in the CDR3. Germline assignment: CDR1 MNHEY and CDR2 SMNVEV (reference sequence). The germline V and J ends were trimmed by 2 bases and 1 base, with 11 bases remaining between them. CDR3 sequence: CASSLRPTWNTEAFF. CDR3 coding DNA: TGTGCCAGCAGTTTACGACCTACATGGAACACTGAAGCTTTCTTT.

The gene calls are TRBV2 and TRBJ2-7, with D hard to call. The CDR3 totals 13 residues. Trimming left V 8 bases short and J 3 bases short, with 14 bases between. Germline assignment: CDR1 SNHLY and CDR2 FYNNEI. Here the CDR3 DNA reads TGTGCCAGCCTCGAGGCTTGGGGCTACGAGCAGTACTTC. Translated, it gives CASLEAWGYEQYF.

The V and J genes are TRBV7-8 and TRBJ2-1; D call uncertain. V lost 1 base and J 8 bases, leaving 9 bases between the germline ends. Germline-derived CDR1 and CDR2 are SGHVS and FQNEAQ. There are 13 residues in the CDR3. DNA for the CDR3: TGTGCCAGCAGCTTAGACCCGGTATATGAGCAGTTCTTC. It translates to CASSLDPVYEQFF.

This chain links TRBV14 with TRBJ2-6; TRBD1 matches at 7 bases. Germline CDR1 is SGHDN and CDR2 is FVKESK. With 0 bases clipped from V and 1 base from J, the junction kept 6 bases outside the gene matches. This CDR3 comprises 18 residues. The CDR3 spells CASSQDRGSRSGANVLTF. CDR3 bases: TGTGCCAGCAGCCAAGACAGGGGGAGTCGTTCTGGGGCCAACGTCCTGACTTTC. The full variable domain, completed using reference TRBV14 and TRBJ2-6, is EAGVTQFPSHSVIEKGQTVTLRCDPISGHDNLYWYRRVMGKEIKFLLHFVKESKQDESGMPNNRFLAERTGGTYSTLKVQPAELEDSGVYFCASSQDRGSRSGANVLTFGAGSRLTVL.

This chain links TRBV2 with TRBJ1-2; D not certain. Deletions cut 1 base from V and 7 bases from J, with 10 bases between. The CDR3 has 13 residues. CDR1 and CDR2 from the germline V gene are SNHLY and FYNNEI. The chain's CDR3 is CASSEEEGSGYTF. The DNA for the CDR3 is TGTGCCAGCAGTGAAGAGGAAGGTTCTGGCTACACCTTC.